Listed below are T cell receptor beta chains from one sample, sequenced in a study of spatial heterogeneity in lung cancer. A single record per CDR3 protein comes from TCRdb applying MiXCR to the 5' RACE reads. The repertoire has approximately 11,000 distinct CDR3 sequences, around a tenth of them found once; the top ten carry 30% to 35%. The sequencing here drew on PBMCs, taken at follow-up. These receptors were obtained from a female donor with early-stage non-small cell lung cancer. The CDR3 runs from the conserved cysteine through the conserved F or W. Fields, in order: J gene, D gene, clone size, V gene, CDR3 DNA, CDR3 protein. A D gene is named only where the DNA matches it firmly. Only part of the rows carry a size: once, few, many, or a class if the clone is expanded.

J: TRBJ2-4; D: TRBD2; size: many; V: TRBV24-1; DNA: TGTGCCACCAGTGACCCGGCCCTAGGGGAGGGAAACATTCAGTACTTC; CDR3: CATSDPALGEGNIQYF
J: TRBJ2-4; D: TRBD1; size: many; V: TRBV5-5; DNA: TGTGCCAGCAGCTTAGGACAGGGGGGGACCTTTCAGTACTTC; CDR3: CASSLGQGGTFQYF
J: TRBJ2-3; D: TRBD1; size: -; V: TRBV19; DNA: TGTGCCAGTACTCAGGGGGCGCAAAGCACAGATACGCAGTATTTT; CDR3: CASTQGAQSTDTQYF
J: TRBJ2-1; D: -; size: -; V: TRBV11-1; DNA: TGTGCCAGCAGCTTAGCGTGGGACACGTACAATGAGCAGTTCTTC; CDR3: CASSLAWDTYNEQFF
J: TRBJ1-1; D: -; size: few; V: TRBV20-1; DNA: TGCAGTGCTGATACACCGACCACTGAAGCTTTCTTT; CDR3: CSADTPTTEAFF
J: TRBJ2-1; D: -; size: many; V: TRBV10-1; DNA: TGCGCCAGCAGCCCCTCCGGAACGGAGCAGTTCTTC; CDR3: CASSPSGTEQFF
J: TRBJ1-6; D: TRBD1; size: once; V: TRBV2; DNA: TGTGCCAGCCAGCAGGCCGGGACAGGGAATTCACCCCTCCACTTT; CDR3: CASQQAGTGNSPLHF
J: TRBJ2-7; D: TRBD1; size: -; V: TRBV28; DNA: TGTGCCAGCAGCCCACTCCCCGGGACAGCCACCTACGAGCAGTACTTC; CDR3: CASSPLPGTATYEQYF
J: TRBJ2-5; D: TRBD1; size: many; V: TRBV11-2; DNA: TGTGCCAGCAGCTTTGAGACAGGGGGTTTGGAGACCCAGTACTTC; CDR3: CASSFETGGLETQYF
J: TRBJ1-2; D: -; size: once; V: TRBV28; DNA: TGTGCCAGCAGCCGCTACTATGGCTACACCTTC; CDR3: CASSRYYGYTF